This TCR beta chain was recovered during a study of T cell responses to AZD1222 COVID-19 vaccine. Findings and caveats of the study: Among spike-specific TCRs, nearly half reportedly target unmutated variant regions. At baseline, just a handful of AZD1222 recipients tested seropositive.

The CDR3 has 14 residues. Germline CDR1 is KGHDR and CDR2 is SFDVKD. Trimming removed 0 bases at V and 5 bases at J, with 9 bases between. As concerns this clone: No antigen is known for it.

TCRdb keeps only in-frame clones here, not all; method: immunoSEQ multiplex PCR. The sample lists around 150,000 clones, more than 80% occurring once. Sequencing was performed on peripheral blood, taken on day 0 of AZD1222 vaccination. The rearrangement links TRBV24-1 to TRBJ1-2, with D hard to call. The TCR comes from an adult in good health. CDR3 in DNA: TGTGCCACCAGTGATTTGGACCTCTTTTATGGCTACACCTTC. Residues: CATSDLDLFYGYTF.